The 14 T cell receptor beta chains below all came from one sample that was sequenced in a study of early T cells in non-severe SARS-CoV-2 infection. TCRdb used MiXCR to reprocess the 5' RACE reads, holding one entry per CDR3 protein. Altogether 25,000 to 30,000 distinct CDR3 sequences are present, roughly a tenth being singletons, with the ten largest covering approximately 13%. The sample taken for sequencing was whole blood. These receptors were obtained from an adult who was a healthcare worker with PCR-confirmed SARS-CoV-2 infection or an uninfected control (not recorded which).

Many counts were recorded for this clonotype. V is TRBV11-2 and J is TRBJ2-5; D may be TRBD2 (6 bases). Between the trimmed V and J ends, which lost 0 bases and 9 bases, there was a span of 17 bases. The CDR3 runs to 15 residues. CDR1 and CDR2 (germline): SGHAT, FQNNGV. In DNA form, the CDR3 reads TGTGCCAGCAGCTTAGAGTACAGCGGGCAAGAAGCCCAGTACTTC. It codes for CASSLEYSGQEAQYF.

This rearrangement joins TRBV9 to TRBJ2-2; D unresolved. Germline CDR1 and CDR2: SGDLS and YYNGEE. V lost 6 bases to trimming and J lost 6 bases, with 15 bases between them. The CDR3 runs to 14 residues. CDR3 in amino acids: CASTTKPSPGELFF. The CDR3 nucleotides are TGTGCCAGCACCACTAAGCCTTCCCCCGGGGAGCTGTTTTTT.

This clonotype was observed at least ten times. The V gene is TRBV10-3, the J gene TRBJ2-3; a possible D gene is TRBD1 (6 bases). Germline values: CDR1 ENHRY, CDR2 SYGVKD. The CDR3 consists of 16 residues. V shed 0 bases and J shed 0 bases, with 10 bases lying between them. CDR3 sequence: CAISESTGPSTDTQYF. The CDR3 DNA sequence: TGTGCCATCAGTGAGTCGACAGGCCCTAGCACAGATACGCAGTATTTT.

This clonotype has ten or more counts. V usage is TRBV5-4 and J usage is TRBJ2-5; tentatively, D is TRBD1 (6 bases). There are 14 residues in the CDR3. The ends were cut back, 2 bases at V and 1 base at J, with 9 bases in the middle. CDR1 is SGHNT and CDR2 is YYREEE in the germline V gene (reference sequence). CDR3 bases: TGTGCCAGCAGCTTATCAGGGGCCCAAGAGACCCAGTACTTC. Protein product: CASSLSGAQETQYF.

The chain employs TRBV7-9 and TRBJ2-7; 9 bases fit TRBD2. Germline lookup yields CDR1 SEHNR and CDR2 FQNEAQ (reference sequence). V lost 5 bases to trimming and J lost 2 bases; unmatched junction nucleotides: 7. The CDR3 runs 15 residues. CDR3 loop: CASSPGLATTYEQYF. DNA for the CDR3: TGTGCCAGCAGCCCAGGACTAGCGACAACCTACGAGCAGTACTTC. The whole variable domain, remainder taken from reference TRBV7-9 and TRBJ2-7, is DTGVSQNPRHKITKRGQNVTFRCDPISEHNRLYWYRQTLGQGPEFLTYFQNEAQLEKSRLLSDRFSAERPKGSFSTLEIQRTEQGDSAMYLCASSPGLATTYEQYFGPGTRLTVT.

This clonotype was seen a few times. This chain connects TRBV5-1 to TRBJ1-4; D is unresolved. The germline V gene encodes CDR1 SGHRS and CDR2 YFSETQ. This CDR3 spans 14 amino acids. V was clipped by 0 bases and J by 8 bases, with 11 bases between them. The CDR3 DNA reads TGCGCCAGCAGCTTGGGTCCGGAAGGAGAAAAACTGTTTTTT. Its protein product is CASSLGPEGEKLFF.

This clonotype was observed many times. J is TRBJ1-1 and V is TRBV14; D might be TRBD1 (6 bases). The CDR3 extends over 15 amino acids. Trimming removed 3 bases at V and 0 bases at J, with 11 bases between. CDR1 and CDR2 from the germline V gene are SGHDN and FVKESK. The CDR3 nucleotides read TGTGCCAGCAGCCATGGGACATGGATGAACACTGAAGCTTTCTTT. It specifies CASSHGTWMNTEAFF.

V usage is TRBV12-3 or TRBV12-4 and J usage is TRBJ1-4; TRBD1 might be the D (5 bases). Trimming left V 2 bases short and J 11 bases short, with 21 bases between. CDR3 length: 16 amino acids. CDR3 region: CASSLRGPGDSRKLFF. The CDR3 DNA sequence: TGTGCCAGCAGTTTAAGGGGCCCCGGAGACAGCAGGAAACTGTTTTTT.

This clonotype was detected only a few times. This rearrangement joins TRBV12-3 or TRBV12-4 to TRBJ1-2, with D possibly being TRBD1 (5 bases). V was trimmed by 5 bases and J by 2 bases, leaving 9 bases between them. There are 13 residues in the CDR3. In nucleotides, the CDR3 is TGTGCCAGCAGTCTCGACAGAAACTATGGCTACACCTTC. The encoded protein is CASSLDRNYGYTF.

The gene calls are TRBV7-9 and TRBJ1-5; tentative D call: TRBD1 (5 bases). The ends were cut back, 4 bases at V and 0 bases at J, with 10 bases in the middle. The CDR3 is 15 residues long. CDR1 is SEHNR, CDR2 FQNEAQ, per germline (reference sequence). CDR3 in DNA: TGTGCCAGCAGCTCGCAGGGATTTAGCAATCAGCCCCAGCATTTT. This translates into CASSSQGFSNQPQHF.

This clonotype was recorded at least ten times. The CDR3 region has the DNA TGTGCCAGCAGTTTCGGGGGCCGGCAGCCCCAGCATTTT. Translated: CASSFGGRQPQHF. The chain recombines TRBV27 with TRBJ1-5; TRBD1 might be the D (6 bases). The germline V gene encodes CDR1 MNHEY and CDR2 SMNVEV (reference sequence). CDR3 length: 13 amino acids. Trimming took off 3 bases at V and 7 bases at J, with 10 bases between the two ends.

The chain carries TRBV5-6 and TRBJ2-7; D is uncertain. This CDR3 has 13 residues. Germline V gene sequence: CDR1 SGHDT, CDR2 YYEEEE. V lost 5 bases and J lost 3, with 12 bases in between. CDR3 DNA: TGTGCCAGCAGTCTGAAGGGCAGCTACGAGCAGTACTTC. This sequence encodes CASSLKGSYEQYF.

This clonotype came up many times. This chain links TRBV12-3 or TRBV12-4 with TRBJ1-6, with a weak D call TRBD1 (6 bases). Trimming pared 6 bases from V and 6 bases from J, leaving 12 bases between. CDR3 length: 14 residues. This CDR3 is CASRSGAGNSPLHF. The DNA for the CDR3 is TGTGCCAGCAGATCAGGGGCAGGTAATTCACCCCTCCACTTT.

This clonotype was seen a few times. The V call is TRBV14, the J call TRBJ2-7; D unresolved. Trimming stripped 2 bases from V and 0 bases from J, with 5 bases between. The germline CDR1 and CDR2 sequences are SGHDN and FVKESK. The CDR3 is 13 amino acids. CDR3 region: CASSQTFSYEQYF. In nucleotides, the CDR3 is TGTGCCAGCAGCCAAACCTTCTCCTACGAGCAGTACTTC. Looking up the rest from reference TRBV14 and TRBJ2-7 gives the full variable domain: EAGVTQFPSHSVIEKGQTVTLRCDPISGHDNLYWYRRVMGKEIKFLLHFVKESKQDESGMPNNRFLAERTGGTYSTLKVQPAELEDSGVYFCASSQTFSYEQYFGPGTRLTVT.